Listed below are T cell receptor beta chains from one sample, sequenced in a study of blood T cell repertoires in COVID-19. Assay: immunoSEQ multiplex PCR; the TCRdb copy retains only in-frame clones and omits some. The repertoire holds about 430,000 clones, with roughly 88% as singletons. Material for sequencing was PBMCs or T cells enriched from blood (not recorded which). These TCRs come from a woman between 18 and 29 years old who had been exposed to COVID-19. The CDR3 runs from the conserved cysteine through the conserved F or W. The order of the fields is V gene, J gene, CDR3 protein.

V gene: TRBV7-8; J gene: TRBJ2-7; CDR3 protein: CASSLGLDYEQYF
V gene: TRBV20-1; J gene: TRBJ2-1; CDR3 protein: CSAPTHNEQFF
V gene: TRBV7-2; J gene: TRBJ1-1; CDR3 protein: CASSVNPGNTEAFF
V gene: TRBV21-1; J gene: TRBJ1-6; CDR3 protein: CASFDPPLAPFRGDSPLHF
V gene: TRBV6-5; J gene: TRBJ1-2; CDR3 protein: CASSAGYGYTF
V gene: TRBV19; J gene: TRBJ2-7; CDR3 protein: CASSISPWTSGIYEQYF
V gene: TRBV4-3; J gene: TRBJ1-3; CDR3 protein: CASSQQPEGARNTIYF
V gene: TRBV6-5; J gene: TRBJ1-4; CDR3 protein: CASSYGSTNEKLFF
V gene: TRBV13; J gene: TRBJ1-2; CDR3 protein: CASSLGRGRIYTF
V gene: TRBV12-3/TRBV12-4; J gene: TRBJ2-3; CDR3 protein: CASTGGDTQYF
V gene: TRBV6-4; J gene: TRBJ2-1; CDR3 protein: CASSDSGTGYNEQFF
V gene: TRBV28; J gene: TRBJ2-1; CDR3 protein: CASSPGDTTLNEQFF